A single sample is the source of the 30 T cell receptor beta chains below, sequenced in a study of T cell responses to AZD1222 COVID-19 vaccine. The data were produced by immunoSEQ multiplex PCR, yet TCRdb's version contains in-frame clones alone and is incomplete. Of approximately 130,000 clones in the sample, more than 65% were seen once. Sequenced here: peripheral blood, sampled 28 days after the second AZD1222 dose. The receptors derive from an adult who received the AZD1222 COVID-19 vaccine.

This chain connects TRBV19 to TRBJ1-5; the D gene is possibly TRBD1 (5 bases). Germline CDR1 and CDR2: LNHDA and SQIVND (reference sequence). V was trimmed by 3 bases and J by 7 bases, leaving 16 bases between them. The CDR3 length is 15 residues. The chain's CDR3 is CASSMFSQGRQPQHF. CDR3 nucleotide sequence: TGTGCCAGTAGTATGTTCTCCCAGGGAAGACAGCCCCAGCATTTT.

This rearrangement joins TRBV6-5 to TRBJ1-5; D is unclear. This CDR3 region has 15 residues. Germline V lookup: CDR1 MNHEY, CDR2 SVGAGI. The V gene lost 0 bases and the J gene lost 0 bases, with 6 bases spanning the gap. The CDR3 DNA is TGTGCCAGCAGTTACTCGCAGCATAGCAATCAGCCCCAGCATTTT. Residues: CASSYSQHSNQPQHF.

V usage is TRBV11-2 and J usage is TRBJ2-7, with 7 bases aligning to TRBD1. Germline V gives CDR1 SGHAT, CDR2 FQNNGV. V shed 5 bases and J 4 bases; nucleotides not matched to a gene: 17. This CDR3 is built from 17 residues. Here the CDR3 DNA reads TGTGCCAGCAGCCCTATTATTAACACAGGGGTCGGGTACGAGCAGTACTTC. Its protein product is CASSPIINTGVGYEQYF.

The chain combines TRBV5-1 with TRBJ1-2, with D hard to call. Germline V lookup: CDR1 SGHRS, CDR2 YFSETQ. V gave up 2 bases and J gave up 2 bases, with 7 bases separating them. The CDR3 is 13 residues long. CDR3 DNA: TGCGCCAGCAGCTTTGCAGACAACTATGGCTACACCTTC. It specifies CASSFADNYGYTF.

The V call is TRBV10-1, the J call TRBJ1-1; D not resolved. The CDR3 contains 14 residues. V was pared by 2 bases and J by 3 bases, with 10 bases between. Germline-derived CDR1 and CDR2 are WNHNN and SYGVQD (reference sequence). Here the CDR3 reads CASSETKGDTEAFF. The CDR3, as DNA: TGCGCCAGCAGTGAGACGAAGGGAGACACTGAAGCTTTCTTT.

Worth noting for this clone: The junction and the germline gene differ at one end; a read error may be behind it. This sequence joins TRBV7-2 and TRBJ2-5; the match to TRBD1 covers 8 bases. Germline CDR1 reads SGHTA; CDR2 reads FQGNSA. The CDR3 totals 15 residues. CDR3 bases: TGTGCCAGCAGCGTAGCTCACAGGGGGCAAGAGACCCAGTACTTC. Its protein product is CASSVAHRGQETQYF. The full variable domain, in which reference TRBV7-2 and TRBJ2-5 provide the parts outside the CDR3, is GAGVSQSPSNKVTEKGKDVELRCDPISGHTALYWYRQSLGQGLEFLIYFQGNSAPDKSGLPSDRFSAERTGGSVSTLTIQRTQQEDSAVYLCASSVAHRGQETQYFGPGTRLLVL.

The chain links TRBV28 to TRBJ2-2; the match to TRBD1 covers 9 bases. CDR1 is MDHEN and CDR2 is SYDVKM in the germline V gene. V was clipped by 11 bases and J by 6 bases; unmatched bases: 10. This CDR3 is 14 amino acids long. CDR3 loop: CAARQGGQAGELFF. The CDR3 DNA sequence: TGTGCCGCAAGACAGGGGGGCCAGGCCGGGGAGCTGTTTTTT.

The rearrangement joins TRBV5-6 to TRBJ2-7; D unresolved. Germline-derived CDR1 and CDR2 are SGHDT and YYEEEE. V was trimmed by 10 bases and J by 3 bases, leaving 14 bases between them. This CDR3 spans 12 amino acids. CDR3 amino acids: CASTDYGYEQYF. CDR3 nucleotide sequence: TGTGCCTCTACAGATTACGGCTACGAGCAGTACTTC.

The genes are TRBV5-1 and TRBJ2-3; 7 nucleotides match TRBD2. V shed 0 bases, J shed 0 bases, and the junction held 4 bases outside the gene matches. This CDR3 has 16 residues. The germline CDR1 and CDR2 sequences are SGHRS and YFSETQ. CDR3 residues: CASSLGLADSTDTQYF. CDR3 in DNA: TGCGCCAGCAGCTTGGGGCTAGCGGACAGCACAGATACGCAGTATTTT.

In its sample, this clone was seen once. V usage is TRBV6-2 or TRBV6-3 and J usage is TRBJ1-2; 9 positions match TRBD1. V lost 1 base to trimming and J lost 10 bases; unmatched junction nucleotides: 7. The CDR3 runs 14 residues. Germline loops: CDR1 MNHEY, CDR2 SVGEGT. Written as DNA, the CDR3 is TGTGCCAGCAGTTACTATGGGACAGGGAATATCTACACCTTC. Amino acids: CASSYYGTGNIYTF.

The chain couples TRBV27 to TRBJ1-2, with 10 bases lining up with TRBD1. This CDR3 is 14 amino acids long. Germline V gives CDR1 MNHEY, CDR2 SMNVEV (reference sequence). V was pared by 6 bases and J by 8 bases, with 9 bases of the junction left unmatched. The CDR3 sequence is CASSPGTGVTGYTF. The CDR3 nucleotides read TGTGCCAGCAGCCCCGGGACAGGGGTAACAGGCTACACCTTC.

This CDR3 reads CASYGSVDNSPLHF. The DNA of the CDR3 is TGTGCCAGCTATGGATCTGTGGATAATTCACCCCTCCACTTT. This chain joins TRBV3-1 (or the pseudogene TRBV3-2) and TRBJ1-6; no firm D call. CDR3 length: 14 residues. Germline V lookup: CDR1 LGHDT, CDR2 YNNKEL (reference sequence). The germline V and J ends were trimmed by 8 bases and 5 bases, with 13 bases remaining between them.

This chain joins TRBV18 and TRBJ1-1; possible D gene TRBD1, 5 bases. Germline assignment: CDR1 KGHSH and CDR2 LQKENI. Trimming pared 8 bases from V and 1 base from J, leaving 8 bases between. The CDR3 sequence is 12 residues long. The CDR3 sequence: CASRQGNTEAFF. Here the CDR3 DNA reads TGTGCCAGCCGTCAGGGGAACACTGAAGCTTTCTTT.

This clone occurred a few times. This sequence joins TRBV29-1 and TRBJ2-6; D is undetermined. Germline assignment: CDR1 SQVTM and CDR2 ANQGSEA. CDR3 length: 11 residues. V shed 5 bases and J shed 1 base, with 0 bases lying between them. The CDR3 sequence: CSVSGANVLTF. In DNA, the CDR3 is TGCAGCGTTTCTGGGGCCAACGTCCTGACTTTC.

The chain joins TRBV5-4 to TRBJ1-4; 9 bases map to TRBD1. This CDR3 has 14 residues. With V trimmed by 3 bases and J by 8 bases, 5 bases remained unmatched. Germline assignment: CDR1 SGHNT and CDR2 YYREEE (reference sequence). CDR3 sequence (DNA): TGTGCCAGCAGCTCACGGACAGGGGAAGAAAAACTGTTTTTT. It codes for CASSSRTGEEKLFF.

The chain is built from TRBV10-3 and TRBJ2-3; 8 nucleotides agree with TRBD2. The CDR3 loop spans 14 amino acids. Losses at the gene ends were 10 bases for V and 0 bases for J; bases not matched to a gene: 6. Germline CDR1 reads ENHRY; CDR2 reads SYGVKD. This chain's CDR3 is CATGAGASTDTQYF. For the CDR3, the DNA is TGTGCCACGGGAGCGGGGGCGAGCACAGATACGCAGTATTTT.

V usage is TRBV29-1 and J usage is TRBJ1-1, with TRBD1 identical over 9 bases. This CDR3 has 10 amino acids. J was trimmed by 10 bases and V by 6 bases; bases with no gene match: 3. In germline, CDR1 is SQVTM, CDR2 ANQGSEA. Written as DNA, the CDR3 is TGCAGCGTGGGACAGGGAAGAGCTTTCTTT. This codes for CSVGQGRAFF.

The chain carries TRBV6-2 or TRBV6-3 and TRBJ1-6; 7 bases map to TRBD1. J was trimmed by 0 bases and V by 0 bases; bases with no gene match: 11. Germline loops: CDR1 MNHEY, CDR2 SVGEGT. This CDR3 is built from 20 residues. The CDR3 sequence: CASSYSWRTGSSSYNSPLHF. Here the CDR3 DNA reads TGTGCCAGCAGTTACTCTTGGCGGACAGGCTCGAGCTCCTATAATTCACCCCTCCACTTT.

The chain uses TRBV9 and TRBJ2-5; 15 bases are a match to TRBD2. Germline V lookup: CDR1 SGDLS, CDR2 YYNGEE. Losses at the gene ends were 4 bases for V and 5 bases for J; bases not matched to a gene: 18. CDR3 size: 20 residues. CDR3 region: CASSFLDGTSGGPGLETQYF. The CDR3 nucleotides read TGTGCCAGCAGCTTCCTCGATGGGACTAGCGGGGGGCCGGGCCTCGAGACCCAGTACTTC. The full variable domain, in which reference TRBV9 and TRBJ2-5 provide the parts outside the CDR3, is DSGVTQTPKHLITATGQRVTLRCSPRSGDLSVYWYQQSLDQGLQFLIQYYNGEERAKGNILERFSAQQFPDLHSELNLSSLELGDSALYFCASSFLDGTSGGPGLETQYFGPGTRLLVL.

The CDR3 bases are TGTGCCAGCAGCTTTTCGTGGACAGGGAACACTGAAGCTTTCTTT. The encoded protein is CASSFSWTGNTEAFF. The rearrangement joins TRBV7-2 to TRBJ1-1, with 7 positions matching TRBD1. J gave up 1 base and V 3 bases, and 5 bases lay outside the gene matches. Germline values: CDR1 SGHTA, CDR2 FQGNSA. The CDR3 spans 15 residues. Complete variable domain (other parts from reference TRBV7-2 and TRBJ1-1): GAGVSQSPSNKVTEKGKDVELRCDPISGHTALYWYRQSLGQGLEFLIYFQGNSAPDKSGLPSDRFSAERTGGSVSTLTIQRTQQEDSAVYLCASSFSWTGNTEAFFGQGTRLTVV.

This clone appeared once. The chain combines TRBV3-1 (or the pseudogene TRBV3-2) with TRBJ1-2; D is unclear. V was shortened by 10 bases and J by 6 bases, with 6 bases between the two germline ends. Germline values: CDR1 LGHDT, CDR2 YNNKEL (reference sequence). The CDR3 spans 9 residues. CDR3 DNA: TGTGCCATACGACATGGCTACACCTTC. Its translation: CAIRHGYTF.

The CDR3 coding sequence is TGTGCCAGCAGCTCCAGGGGGGAGACGTTCGAGCAGTACTTC. This codes for CASSSRGETFEQYF. V is TRBV7-2 and J is TRBJ2-7; D may be TRBD1 (7 bases). Germline V gene sequence: CDR1 SGHTA, CDR2 FQGNSA. The CDR3 is 14 residues long. V lost 4 bases to trimming and J lost 6 bases, with 16 bases between them.

The V call is TRBV9, the J call TRBJ1-5; TRBD1 aligns across 8 bases. The length of the CDR3 is 15 residues. V shed 4 bases and J 4 bases; nucleotides not matched to a gene: 7. Germline assignment: CDR1 SGDLS and CDR2 YYNGEE. The CDR3 nucleotides are TGTGCCAGCAGCATATCGGGACAGGAGAATCAGCCCCAGCATTTT. Encoded protein: CASSISGQENQPQHF.

The rearrangement links TRBV7-9 to TRBJ1-1; D not certain. In germline, CDR1 is SEHNR, CDR2 FQNEAQ (reference sequence). There are 14 residues in the CDR3. V shed 4 bases and J shed 6 bases, with 15 bases lying between them. CDR3 DNA: TGTGCCAGCAGCTATCTCGAGAATCAGGCTGAAGCTTTCTTT. Its translation: CASSYLENQAEAFF.

The chain has TRBV2 and TRBJ1-6; D gene unclear. Germline loops: CDR1 SNHLY, CDR2 FYNNEI. V was trimmed by 4 bases and J by 0 bases, leaving 7 bases between them. CDR3 length equals 15 residues. The CDR3 nucleotides read TGTGCCAGCAGTGTGCTCAGCTCCTATAATTCACCCCTCCACTTT. It codes for CASSVLSSYNSPLHF.

The chain couples TRBV6-2 or TRBV6-3 to TRBJ2-1; 8 nucleotides agree with TRBD2. Germline CDR1 and CDR2: MNHEY and SVGEGT. V shed 2 bases, J shed 7 bases, and the junction held 19 bases outside the gene matches. The CDR3 length is 19 residues. CDR3 nucleotides: TGTGCCAGCAGTTACAAAAGGAGAAGCGGGGGCCTAGTGGGGAATGAGCAGTTCTTC. It specifies CASSYKRRSGGLVGNEQFF.

The J gene is TRBJ1-5, the V gene TRBV7-4; no clear D. V lost 4 bases and J 5 bases, leaving 9 bases between the germline ends. The CDR3 loop spans 13 amino acids. Per the germline V gene, CDR1 is SGHVT and CDR2 is SQSDAQ. In nucleotides, the CDR3 is TGTGCCAGCAGCTCTCCGGGCGATCAGCCCCAGCATTTT. Encoded protein: CASSSPGDQPQHF.

CDR3 sequence: CASSPPHSTLYGYTF. In nucleotides, the CDR3 is TGTGCCAGCTCACCACCGCACAGTACCCTCTATGGCTACACCTTC. The chain carries TRBV18 and TRBJ1-2; D not certain. Per the germline V gene, CDR1 is KGHSH and CDR2 is LQKENI. The CDR3 covers 15 residues. Trimming stripped 0 bases from V and 4 bases from J, with 12 bases between. The full variable domain, its missing parts supplied by reference TRBV18 and TRBJ1-2, is NAGVMQNPRHLVRRRGQEARLRCSPMKGHSHVYWYRQLPEEGLKFMVYLQKENIIDESGMPKERFSAEFPKEGPSILRIQQVVRGDSAAYFCASSPPHSTLYGYTFGSGTRLTVV.

The chain combines TRBV5-6 with TRBJ1-2; the match to TRBD1 covers 10 bases. The CDR3 consists of 18 residues. Germline CDR1 and CDR2: SGHDT and YYEEEE. The trim removed 1 base at V and 1 base at J, leaving 10 bases unmatched. CDR3 region: CASSLPLTGGAGNYGYTF. In nucleotides, the CDR3 is TGTGCCAGCAGCTTGCCCTTGACAGGGGGCGCGGGTAACTATGGCTACACCTTC. Complete variable domain (other parts from reference TRBV5-6 and TRBJ1-2): DAGVTQSPTHLIKTRGQQVTLRCSPKSGHDTVSWYQQALGQGPQFIFQYYEEEERQRGNFPDRFSGHQFPNYSSELNVNALLLGDSALYLCASSLPLTGGAGNYGYTFGSGTRLTVV.

The V call is TRBV6-6, the J call TRBJ2-3; 7 nucleotides align to TRBD1. From germline, CDR1 is MNHNY and CDR2 SVGAGI (reference sequence). This CDR3 contains 16 residues. J gave up 0 bases and V 4 bases, and 7 bases lay outside the gene matches. The CDR3 DNA sequence: TGTGCCAGCAGTTTTTCACAGGGGTCCAGCACAGATACGCAGTATTTT. The encoded protein is CASSFSQGSSTDTQYF.